Listed here is a single TCR beta chain. Profiled with immunoSEQ multiplex PCR; TCRdb holds only in-frame clones, not every one. The sample holds 24,000 or so clones, just under 80% seen once. This CDR3 comprises 15 residues. Germline CDR1 MGHRA, CDR2 YSYEKL. V was shortened by 0 bases and J by 1 base, with 9 bases between the two germline ends. This sample stems from a study of preoperative IRX-2 immunotherapy in early breast cancer. The treatment here: preoperative locoregional IRX-2 cytokine immunotherapy. The sequencing used lymph node tissue, collected before IRX-2 immunotherapy. The rearrangement uses TRBV4-1 and TRBJ1-2, with no clear D. The receptor was isolated from a human donor with breast cancer. CDR3 bases: TGCGCCAGCAGCCAAGATCTGAACTATAACTATGGCTACACCTTC. Translated: CASSQDLNYNYGYTF.